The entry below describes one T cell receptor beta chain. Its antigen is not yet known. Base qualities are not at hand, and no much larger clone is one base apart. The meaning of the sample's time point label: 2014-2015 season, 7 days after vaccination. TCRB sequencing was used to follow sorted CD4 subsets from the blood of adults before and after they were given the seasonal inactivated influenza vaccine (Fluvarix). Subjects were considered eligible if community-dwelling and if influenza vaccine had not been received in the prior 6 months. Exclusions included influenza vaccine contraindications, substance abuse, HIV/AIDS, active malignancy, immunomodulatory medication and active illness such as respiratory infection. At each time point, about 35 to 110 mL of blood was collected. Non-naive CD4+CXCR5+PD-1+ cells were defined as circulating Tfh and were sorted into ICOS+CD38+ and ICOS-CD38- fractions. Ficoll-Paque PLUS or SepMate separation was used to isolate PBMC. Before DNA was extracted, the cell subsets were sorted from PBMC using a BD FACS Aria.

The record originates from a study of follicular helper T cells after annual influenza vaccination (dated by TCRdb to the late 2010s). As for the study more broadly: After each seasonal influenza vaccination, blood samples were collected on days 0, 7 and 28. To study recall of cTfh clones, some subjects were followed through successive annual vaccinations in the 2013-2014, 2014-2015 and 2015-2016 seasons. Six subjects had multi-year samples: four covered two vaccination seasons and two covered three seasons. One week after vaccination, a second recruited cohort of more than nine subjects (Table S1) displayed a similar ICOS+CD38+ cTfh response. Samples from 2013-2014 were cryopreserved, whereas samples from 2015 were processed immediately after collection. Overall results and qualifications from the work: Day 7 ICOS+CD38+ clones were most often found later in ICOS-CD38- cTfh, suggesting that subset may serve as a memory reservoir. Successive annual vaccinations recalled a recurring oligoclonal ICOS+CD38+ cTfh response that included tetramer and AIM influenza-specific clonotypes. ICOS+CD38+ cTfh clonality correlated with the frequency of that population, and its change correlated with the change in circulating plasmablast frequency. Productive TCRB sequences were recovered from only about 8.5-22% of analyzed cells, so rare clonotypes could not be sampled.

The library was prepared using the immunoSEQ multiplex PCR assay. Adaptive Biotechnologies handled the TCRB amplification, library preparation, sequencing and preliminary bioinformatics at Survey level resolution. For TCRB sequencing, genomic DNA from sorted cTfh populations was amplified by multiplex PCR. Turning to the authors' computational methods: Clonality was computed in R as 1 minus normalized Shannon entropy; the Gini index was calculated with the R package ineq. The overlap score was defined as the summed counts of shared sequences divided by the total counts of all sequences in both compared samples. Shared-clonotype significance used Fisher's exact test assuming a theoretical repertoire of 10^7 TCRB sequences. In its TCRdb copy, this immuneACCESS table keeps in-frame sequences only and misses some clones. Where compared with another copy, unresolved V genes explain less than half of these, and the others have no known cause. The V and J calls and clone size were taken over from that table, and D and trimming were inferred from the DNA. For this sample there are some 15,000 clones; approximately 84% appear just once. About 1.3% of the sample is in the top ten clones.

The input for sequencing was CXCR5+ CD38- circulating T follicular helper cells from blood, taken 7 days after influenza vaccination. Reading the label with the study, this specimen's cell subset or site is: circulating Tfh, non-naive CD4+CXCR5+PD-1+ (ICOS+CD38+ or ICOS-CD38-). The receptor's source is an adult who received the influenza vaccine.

The bases are TGTGCCAGCAGTACCGGAGGGACTAGCGGATACAATGAGCAGTTCTTC. Translated, this is CASSTGGTSGYNEQFF. The sequence is built from TRBV5-6 and TRBJ2-1; 11 bases in the middle match TRBD2. CDR1 and CDR2 are drawn from the germline V gene: SGHDT, YYEEEE. Compared with germline, V lacks 5 bases and J lacks 4 bases; bases without a gene match: 8. Its CDR3 holds 16 amino acids, cysteine through phenylalanine. Here the CDR3 DNA is all that survives: 48 bases in frame from base 1. Joined to the reference TRBV5-6 and TRBJ2-1 proteins, this CDR3 gives the full variable domain: DAGVTQSPTHLIKTRGQQVTLRCSPKSGHDTVSWYQQALGQGPQFIFQYYEEEERQRGNFPDRFSGHQFPNYSSELNVNALLLGDSALYLCASSTGGTSGYNEQFFGPGTRLTVL.